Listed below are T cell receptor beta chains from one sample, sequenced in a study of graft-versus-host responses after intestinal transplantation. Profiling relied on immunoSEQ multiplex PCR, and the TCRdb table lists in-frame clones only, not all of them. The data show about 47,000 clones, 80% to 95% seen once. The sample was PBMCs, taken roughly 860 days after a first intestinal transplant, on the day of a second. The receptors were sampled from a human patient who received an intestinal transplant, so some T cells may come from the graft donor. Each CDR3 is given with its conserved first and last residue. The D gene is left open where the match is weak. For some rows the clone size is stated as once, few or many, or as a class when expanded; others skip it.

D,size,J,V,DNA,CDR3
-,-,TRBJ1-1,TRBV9,TGTGCCAGCAGCGTAGTTGTGGCAGGGGACACTGAAGCTTTCTTT,CASSVVVAGDTEAFF
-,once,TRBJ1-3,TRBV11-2,TGTGCCAGCAGCTTACCGGGCAGGGATAGGAACTCTGGAAACACCATATATTTT,CASSLPGRDRNSGNTIYF
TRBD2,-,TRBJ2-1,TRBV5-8,TGTGCCAGCAGCCCGGGACTAGCGGGAGTAGTCTACAATGAGCAGTTCTTC,CASSPGLAGVVYNEQFF
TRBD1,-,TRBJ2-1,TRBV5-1,TGCGCCAGCAGCTTGGGGACAGGGATGAATGAGCAGTTCTTC,CASSLGTGMNEQFF
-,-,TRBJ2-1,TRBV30,TGTGCCTGGAGCCAGGACCGACCCTCCCAGTTCTTC,CAWSQDRPSQFF
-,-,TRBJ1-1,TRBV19,TGTGCCAGTAGTACTCCGGACCGCGGTCTGAACACTGAAGCTTTCTTT,CASSTPDRGLNTEAFF
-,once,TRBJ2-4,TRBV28,TGTGCCAGCAGTTCGAATCCCCGGGACCTATTAGCCAAAAACATTCAGTACTTC,CASSSNPRDLLAKNIQYF
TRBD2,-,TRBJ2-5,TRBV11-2,TGTGCCAGCAGCGCGACTAGCGACTACCAAGAGACCCAGTACTTC,CASSATSDYQETQYF
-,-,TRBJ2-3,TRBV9,TGTGCCAGCAGCGCGGAGGGCCATGGAGATACGCAGTATTTT,CASSAEGHGDTQYF
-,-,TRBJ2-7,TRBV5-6,TGTGCCAGCAGCTCCGAATACGAGCAGTACTTC,CASSSEYEQYF
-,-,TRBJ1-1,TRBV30,TGTGCCTGGAGTGTACCGGGCCTAAACACTGAAGCTTTCTTT,CAWSVPGLNTEAFF
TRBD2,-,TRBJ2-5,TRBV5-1,TGCGCCAGCAGCCCGGGGGGGACTAGGGGAGAGACCCAGTACTTC,CASSPGGTRGETQYF
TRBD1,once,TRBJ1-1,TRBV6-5,TGTGCCAGCAGTTACTCGACAGGGGCGAACACTGAAGCTTTCTTT,CASSYSTGANTEAFF
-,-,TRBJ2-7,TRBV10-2,TGCGCCAGCAGTGAGTCCGGCTACGAGCAGTACTTC,CASSESGYEQYF
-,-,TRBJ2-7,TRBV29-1,TGCAGCGTTGATGGGGACACCTACGAGCAGTACTTC,CSVDGDTYEQYF
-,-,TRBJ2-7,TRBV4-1,TGCGCCAGCAGCCCCGACCCTTACTACGAGCAGTACTTC,CASSPDPYYEQYF
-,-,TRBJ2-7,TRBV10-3,TGTGCCATCAGTGGAGGTTCCTACGAGCAGTACTTC,CAISGGSYEQYF
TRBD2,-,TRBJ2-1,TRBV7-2,TGTGCCAGCAGCTTAGTCAGGGGACTAGCGGGAGTCGTCCTCCATGAGCAGTTCTTC,CASSLVRGLAGVVLHEQFF
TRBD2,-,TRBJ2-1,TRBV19,TGTGCCAGTAGTATAGGCGCCGGGCGGCTAGCGGGAGGGGAGAGCTCCTACAATGAGCAGTTCTTC,CASSIGAGRLAGGESSYNEQFF
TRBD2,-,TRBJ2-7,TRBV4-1,TGCGCCAGCAGCCAAGCTTCCGGGACTAGCGGTTCCTACGAGCAGTACTTC,CASSQASGTSGSYEQYF
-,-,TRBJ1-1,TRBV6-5,TGTGCCAGCAGTTACTCCAGAAGGGGAACTGAAGCTTTCTTT,CASSYSRRGTEAFF
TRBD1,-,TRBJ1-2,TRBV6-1,TGTGCCATCTTGGGGACAGTTTATGGCTACACCTTC,CAILGTVYGYTF